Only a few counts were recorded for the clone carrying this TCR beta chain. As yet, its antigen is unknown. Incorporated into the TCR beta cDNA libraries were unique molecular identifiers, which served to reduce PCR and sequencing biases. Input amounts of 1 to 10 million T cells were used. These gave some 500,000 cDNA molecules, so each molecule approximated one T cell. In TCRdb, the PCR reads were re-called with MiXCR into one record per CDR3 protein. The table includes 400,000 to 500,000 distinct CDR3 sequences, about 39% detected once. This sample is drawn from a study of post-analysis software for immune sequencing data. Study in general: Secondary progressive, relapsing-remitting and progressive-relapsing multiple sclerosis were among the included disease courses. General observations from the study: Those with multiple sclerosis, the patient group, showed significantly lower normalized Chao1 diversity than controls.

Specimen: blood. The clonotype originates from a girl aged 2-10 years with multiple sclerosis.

CDR3 coding DNA: TGTGCCAGCAGTCTTGGGGCCAGGGTGAACACTGAAGCTTTCTTT. It specifies CASSLGARVNTEAFF. This chain joins TRBV28 and TRBJ1-1; D might be TRBD1 (5 bases). Germline V gene data show CDR1 as MDHEN and CDR2 as SYDVKM. This CDR3 contains 15 residues. V was pared by 5 bases and J by 0 bases, with 13 bases between.